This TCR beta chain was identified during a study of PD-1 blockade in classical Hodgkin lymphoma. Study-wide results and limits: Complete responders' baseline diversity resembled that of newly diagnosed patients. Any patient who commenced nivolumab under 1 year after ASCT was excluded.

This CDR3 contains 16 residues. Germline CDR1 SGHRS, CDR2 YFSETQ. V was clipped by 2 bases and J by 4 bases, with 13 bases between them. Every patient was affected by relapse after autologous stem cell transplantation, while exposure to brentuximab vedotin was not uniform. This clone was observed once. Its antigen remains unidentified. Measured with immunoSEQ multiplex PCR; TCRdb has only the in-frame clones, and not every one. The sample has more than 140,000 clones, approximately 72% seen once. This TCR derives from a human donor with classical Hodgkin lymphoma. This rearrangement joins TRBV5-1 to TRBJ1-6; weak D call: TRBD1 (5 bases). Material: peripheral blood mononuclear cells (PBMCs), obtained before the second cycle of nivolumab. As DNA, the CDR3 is TGCGCCAGCAGCTTAGGGGTAAGCAGGTATAATTCACCCCTCCACTTT. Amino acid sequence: CASSLGVSRYNSPLHF.